Presented here are 23 T cell receptor beta chains from one specimen sequenced in a study of glioma-infiltrating T cells. The iRepertoire nested amplicon-rescue multiplex PCR amplified TCR alpha and beta CDR3s from RNA. TCRdb re-called the multiplex PCR reads with MiXCR, one entry per CDR3 protein. Here the sample spans about 4,900 distinct CDR3 sequences, roughly a third being singletons. Sample: glioma tissue, nonneoplastic brain tissue, or PBMCs (not recorded which). The source is a human donor with low-grade glioma or glioblastoma, undergoing nonglioma brain surgery, or in good health (not recorded which).

This rearrangement joins TRBV28 to TRBJ2-5, with no clear D. Trimming pared 4 bases from V and 3 bases from J, leaving 24 bases between. The CDR3 totals 18 residues. CDR1 is MDHEN and CDR2 is SYDVKM in the germline V gene. The CDR3 sequence: CASSSMDLRRITEETQYF. The CDR3 DNA reads as TGTGCCAGCAGTTCAATGGACCTAAGACGGATAACCGAAGAGACCCAGTACTTC.

Note on this clonotype: This may stem from a read error, because a much larger clone lies one nucleotide away. The CDR3 nucleotides are TGTGCCAGTAGTCACTATATGAACACTGAAGCTTTCTTT. Translated: CASSHYMNTEAFF. This chain uses TRBV19 with TRBJ1-1; D not certain. From germline, CDR1 is LNHDA and CDR2 SQIVND (reference sequence). There are 13 residues in the CDR3. Between the trimmed V and J ends, which lost 5 bases and 0 bases, there was a span of 7 bases.

This clonotype was seen only a few times. A much larger clone differs from this one at a single base, so this may be a read error. This sequence joins TRBV3-1 and TRBJ2-5; D tentatively reads TRBD1 or TRBD2 (5 bases each). The CDR3 consists of 15 residues. The germline CDR1 and CDR2 sequences are LGHDT and YNNKEL (reference sequence). The DNA of the CDR3 is TGTGCCAGCCGCCAAGTATGGGGGAGTCAAGAGACCCAGTACTTC. It translates to CASRQVWGSQETQYF.

On this clonotype itself: A much more abundant neighbour one base away suggests this may be a read error. The chain carries TRBV9 and TRBJ1-5, with 7 bases identical to TRBD1. Trimming at V came to 4 bases and at J to 1 base, leaving 8 bases not matched to a gene. In germline, CDR1 is SGDLS, CDR2 YYNGEE. There are 16 residues in the CDR3. This CDR3 is CASSPGGAWSNQPQHF. The CDR3 coding sequence is TGTGCCAGCAGCCCAGGGGGGGCCTGGAGCAATCAGCCCCAGCATTTT. The variable domain in full, with the rest retrieved from reference TRBV9 and TRBJ1-5, is DSGVTQTPKHLITATGQRVTLRCSPRSGDLSVYWYQQSLDQGLQFLIQYYNGEERAKGNILERFSAQQFPDLHSELNLSSLELGDSALYFCASSPGGAWSNQPQHFGDGTRLSIL.

This clonotype was counted between two and nine times. The rearrangement joins TRBV29-1 to TRBJ2-7; D ambiguous. V lost 4 bases, J lost 2 bases, and 9 bases lay in between. The length of the CDR3 is 12 residues. Germline CDR1 is SQVTM and CDR2 is ANQGSEA. This chain's CDR3 is CSVGDTAYEQYV. The CDR3 DNA follows: TGCAGCGTTGGTGACACAGCCTACGAGCAGTACGTC.

This clonotype is classed as medium-sized. CDR3 amino acids: CASSPDRALGNTIYF. In DNA, the CDR3 is TGTGCCAGCAGCCCCGACAGAGCCTTGGGAAACACCATATATTTT. V is TRBV7-6 and J is TRBJ1-3, with a possible D match to TRBD1 (5 bases). Germline CDR1 is SGHVS and CDR2 is FNYEAQ. Deletions cut 5 bases from V and 4 bases from J, with 15 bases between. The CDR3 contains 15 residues.

A single count supports this clonotype. The V call is TRBV20-1, the J call TRBJ1-1; tentatively, D is TRBD1 (5 bases). V lost 7 bases, J lost 5 bases, and 14 bases lay in between. This CDR3 has 12 residues. Germline V gene sequence: CDR1 DFQATT, CDR2 SNEGSKA (reference sequence). The CDR3 loop reads CSVRGAGTEAFF. In DNA form, the CDR3 reads TGCAGTGTTAGGGGCGCGGGAACTGAAGCTTTCTTT.

Judged by abundance, this clonotype is large. V is TRBV27 and J is TRBJ1-2, with 7 bases fitting TRBD1. Looked up from germline, CDR1 is MNHEY and CDR2 is SMNVEV (reference sequence). This CDR3 has 15 residues. V was clipped by 0 bases and J by 5 bases; unmatched bases: 6. The CDR3 coding sequence is TGTGCCAGCAGTTTATCGAATCAGGGGGTATATGGCTACACCTTC. As protein: CASSLSNQGVYGYTF.

By sample fraction, this clonotype is medium-sized. This chain connects TRBV28 to TRBJ1-1; unclear D gene. The CDR3 loop spans 12 amino acids. Trimming shortened V by 5 bases and J by 3 bases, and 7 bases separated the two germline ends. CDR1 and CDR2 from the germline V gene are MDHEN and SYDVKM. The CDR3 nucleotides read TGTGCCAGCAGTCCGGACGACACTGAAGCTTTCTTT. Amino acid sequence: CASSPDDTEAFF.

By share, this clonotype counts as large. The chain combines TRBV6-1 with TRBJ1-1; unclear D gene. Trimming left V 5 bases short and J 3 bases short, with 10 bases between. The length of the CDR3 is 13 residues. Looked up from germline, CDR1 is MNHNS and CDR2 is SASEGT. CDR3 in DNA: TGTGCCAGCAGTCGCATAGCGGACACTGAAGCTTTCTTT. This codes for CASSRIADTEAFF.

This clonotype was recorded many times. This chain uses TRBV12-3 or TRBV12-4 with TRBJ2-3, with unresolved D. V gave up 1 base and J gave up 6 bases, with 8 bases separating them. The CDR3 covers 13 residues. CDR3 DNA sequence: TGTGCCAGCAGTTTAGAACTGGTGGATACGCAGTATTTT. Its protein product is CASSLELVDTQYF.

This chain connects TRBV7-9 to TRBJ2-5; no reliable D call. CDR1 and CDR2 from the germline V gene are SEHNR and FQNEAQ (reference sequence). The ends were cut back, 3 bases at V and 4 bases at J, with 12 bases in the middle. The CDR3 loop spans 14 amino acids. The CDR3 bases are TGTGCCAGCAGCTTCCTTGGCATAGGAGAGACCCAGTACTTC. Protein: CASSFLGIGETQYF.

Concerning this clonotype: One base away lies a much larger clone, so this may be a sequencing read error. The chain uses TRBV7-2 and TRBJ2-2, with D unclear. Germline CDR1 is SGHTA and CDR2 is FQGNSA. V was shortened by 11 bases and J by 1 base, with 14 bases between the two germline ends. The CDR3 has 14 residues. The CDR3 sequence is CAGILLGNTGELFF. Written as DNA, the CDR3 is TGTGCCGGCATCTTATTGGGGAACACCGGGGAGCTGTTTTTT.

This chain links TRBV6-2 or TRBV6-3 with TRBJ2-1; D assignment may be TRBD1 or TRBD2 (5 bases each). Germline CDR1 reads MNHEY; CDR2 reads SVGEGT. The CDR3 extends over 13 amino acids. V was shortened by 6 bases and J by 10 bases, with 16 bases between the two germline ends. The CDR3 region has the DNA TGTGCCAGCAGCCCGGGACGCTCCTACGAGCAGTTCTTC. Protein sequence: CASSPGRSYEQFF.

By share of the sample, this clonotype is medium-sized. The gene calls are TRBV6-1 and TRBJ2-7, with D perhaps matching TRBD1 (6 bases). This CDR3 has 12 residues. Germline V gene sequence: CDR1 MNHNS, CDR2 SASEGT. V was pared by 6 bases and J by 4 bases, with 10 bases between. Here the CDR3 DNA reads TGTGCCAGCAGACCAACAGGGTACGAGCAGTACTTC. Protein sequence: CASRPTGYEQYF.

The table lists this clonotype with many counts. The V and J genes are TRBV5-1 and TRBJ1-4; D is perhaps TRBD1 (5 bases). V dropped 1 base and J dropped 2 bases, with 9 bases sitting between them. Germline V gives CDR1 SGHRS, CDR2 YFSETQ. The CDR3 length is 15 residues. The CDR3: CASSLRGTTNEKLFF. The CDR3 DNA reads as TGCGCCAGCAGCTTGAGGGGAACCACTAATGAAAAACTGTTTTTT.

This clonotype was found many times. The CDR3 is CASSPTGDGQPQHF. CDR3 sequence (DNA): TGTGCCAGCAGCCCGACAGGGGATGGTCAGCCCCAGCATTTT. The genes are TRBV12-3 or TRBV12-4 and TRBJ1-5, with 8 bases aligning to TRBD1. The CDR3 totals 14 residues. V lost 6 bases and J lost 6; bases outside the gene matches: 7.

Comments on this clonotype: One end of the junction does not line up with germline, which may come from a read error. The chain carries TRBV18 and TRBJ1-1, with a possible D match to TRBD1 (6 bases). Per germline, CDR1 KGHSH and CDR2 LQKENI. This CDR3 region has 13 residues. CDR3: CDSSQDRNTEASF. The DNA for the CDR3 is TGTGACAGCTCACAAGACAGGAACACTGAAGCTTCCTTT. The variable domain in full, with the rest retrieved from reference TRBV18 and TRBJ1-1, is NAGVMQNPRHLVRRRGQEARLRCSPMKGHSHVYWYRQLPEEGLKFMVYLQKENIIDESGMPKERFSAEFPKEGPSILRIQQVVRGDSAAYFCDSSQDRNTEASFGQGTRLTVV.

Ten or more counts support this clonotype. The gene calls are TRBV5-4 and TRBJ2-5, with D maybe TRBD2 (5 bases). The germline V and J ends were trimmed by 1 base and 4 bases, with 11 bases remaining between them. The CDR3 sequence is 14 residues long. The germline CDR1 and CDR2 sequences are SGHNT and YYREEE (reference sequence). The CDR3 DNA is TGTGCCAGCAGCTTGATTAGCGTGACAGAGACCCAGTACTTC. Translating it yields CASSLISVTETQYF. Complete variable domain (other parts from reference TRBV5-4 and TRBJ2-5): ETGVTQSPTHLIKTRGQQVTLRCSSQSGHNTVSWYQQALGQGPQFIFQYYREEENGRGNFPPRFSGLQFPNYSSELNVNALELDDSALYLCASSLISVTETQYFGPGTRLLVL.

This clonotype was counted a few times. The chain is built from TRBV30 and TRBJ2-5, with D perhaps TRBD1 or TRBD2 (7 bases each). V dropped 4 bases and J dropped 5 bases, with 20 bases sitting between them. The CDR3 sequence is 15 residues long. In germline, CDR1 is GTSNPN, CDR2 SVGIG (reference sequence). CDR3 bases: TGTGCCTGGACCCGGACAGGCCTGGGGGGGGAGACCCAGTACTTC. Its translation: CAWTRTGLGGETQYF.

This clonotype is labeled medium-sized. V is TRBV4-1 and J is TRBJ1-5; TRBD1 matches at 7 bases. CDR1 is MGHRA, CDR2 YSYEKL, per germline. V gave up 0 bases and J gave up 2 bases; unmatched junction bases: 4. The CDR3 has 16 amino acids. The CDR3 sequence: CASSQDKGAGNQPQHF. The CDR3 region has the DNA TGCGCCAGCAGCCAAGATAAGGGGGCGGGCAATCAGCCCCAGCATTTT.

This clonotype is medium-sized by share. CDR3 sequence reads: CASSQAPSGGLGTDTQYF. CDR3 coding DNA: TGCGCCAGCAGCCAAGCCCCGTCGGGGGGACTGGGCACAGATACGCAGTATTTT. The rearrangement uses TRBV4-1 and TRBJ2-3; 7 bases are shared with TRBD2. Unmatched junction bases numbered 11, after V lost 1 base and J lost 1 base. From germline, CDR1 is MGHRA and CDR2 YSYEKL. This CDR3 has 18 amino acids.

This clonotype qualifies as large. The rearrangement joins TRBV27 to TRBJ2-3; D may correspond to TRBD1 or TRBD2 (5 bases each). CDR3 length: 16 residues. Germline V gene data show CDR1 as MNHEY and CDR2 as SMNVEV (reference sequence). The germline V and J ends were trimmed by 5 bases and 0 bases, with 15 bases remaining between them. The chain's CDR3 is CASSPSPGLSTDTQYF. The CDR3 coding sequence is TGTGCCAGCAGTCCCTCCCCGGGGCTCAGCACAGATACGCAGTATTTT.